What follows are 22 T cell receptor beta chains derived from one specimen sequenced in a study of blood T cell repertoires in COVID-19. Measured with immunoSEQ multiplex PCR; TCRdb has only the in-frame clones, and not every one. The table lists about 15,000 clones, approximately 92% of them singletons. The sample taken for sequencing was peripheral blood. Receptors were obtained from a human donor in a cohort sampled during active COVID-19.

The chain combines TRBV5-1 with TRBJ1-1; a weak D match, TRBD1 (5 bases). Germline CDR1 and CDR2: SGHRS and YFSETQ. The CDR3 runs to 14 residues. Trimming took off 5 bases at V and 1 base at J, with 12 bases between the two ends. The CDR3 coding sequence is TGCGCCAGCAGGCTGGAGGGGACGAACACTGAAGCTTTCTTT. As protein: CASRLEGTNTEAFF.

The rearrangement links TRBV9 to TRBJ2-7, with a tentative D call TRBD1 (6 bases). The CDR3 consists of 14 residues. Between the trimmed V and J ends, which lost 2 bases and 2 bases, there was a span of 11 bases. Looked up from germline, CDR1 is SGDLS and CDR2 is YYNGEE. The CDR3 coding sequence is TGTGCCAGCAGCGTCGACGACAGGCCCTACGAGCAGTACTTC. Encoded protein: CASSVDDRPYEQYF.

The CDR3 nucleotides are TGCGCCAGCAGCCACGGGACAGCCAACAATGAGCAGTTCTTC. This translates into CASSHGTANNEQFF. The chain recombines TRBV4-3 with TRBJ2-1, with TRBD1 matching over 7 bases. The junction had 4 bases not matched to a gene; V was cut back by 3 bases and J by 5 bases. CDR3 length equals 14 residues. The germline gives CDR1 LGHNA, CDR2 YSLEER.

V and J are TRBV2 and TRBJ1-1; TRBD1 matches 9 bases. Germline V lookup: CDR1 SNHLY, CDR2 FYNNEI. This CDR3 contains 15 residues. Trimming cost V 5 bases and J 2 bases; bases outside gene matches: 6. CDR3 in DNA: TGTGCCAGCAGTTTACCGGGACAGGGAAACACTGAAGCTTTCTTT. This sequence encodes CASSLPGQGNTEAFF. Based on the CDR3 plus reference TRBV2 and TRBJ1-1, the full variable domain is EPEVTQTPSHQVTQMGQEVILRCVPISNHLYFYWYRQILGQKVEFLVSFYNNEISEKSEIFDDQFSVERPDGSNFTLKIRSTKLEDSAMYFCASSLPGQGNTEAFFGQGTRLTVV.

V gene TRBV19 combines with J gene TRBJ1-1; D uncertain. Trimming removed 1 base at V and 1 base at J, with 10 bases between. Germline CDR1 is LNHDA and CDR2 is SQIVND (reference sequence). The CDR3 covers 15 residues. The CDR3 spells CASSIAQTTNTEAFF. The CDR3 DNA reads TGTGCCAGTAGTATAGCTCAGACAACGAACACTGAAGCTTTCTTT.

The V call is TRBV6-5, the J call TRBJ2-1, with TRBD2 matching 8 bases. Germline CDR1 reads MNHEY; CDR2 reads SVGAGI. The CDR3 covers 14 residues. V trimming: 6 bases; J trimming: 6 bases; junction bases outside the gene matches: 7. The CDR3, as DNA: TGTGCCAGCAGACCCGGGACTAGAGTCAATGAGCAGTTCTTC. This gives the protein CASRPGTRVNEQFF.

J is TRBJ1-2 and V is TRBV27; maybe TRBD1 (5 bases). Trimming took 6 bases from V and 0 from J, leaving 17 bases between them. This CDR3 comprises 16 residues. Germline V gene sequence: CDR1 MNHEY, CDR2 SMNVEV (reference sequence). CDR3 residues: CASSPILGGANYGYTF. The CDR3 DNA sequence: TGTGCCAGCAGCCCGATCCTTGGAGGGGCTAACTATGGCTACACCTTC.

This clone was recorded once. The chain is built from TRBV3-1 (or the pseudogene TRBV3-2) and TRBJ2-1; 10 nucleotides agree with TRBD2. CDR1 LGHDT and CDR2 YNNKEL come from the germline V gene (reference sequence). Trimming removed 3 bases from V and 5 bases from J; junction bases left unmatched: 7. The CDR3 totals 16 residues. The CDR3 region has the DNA TGTGCCAGCAGCCATAGAACGGGACTAGCGAACAATGAGCAGTTCTTC. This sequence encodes CASSHRTGLANNEQFF.

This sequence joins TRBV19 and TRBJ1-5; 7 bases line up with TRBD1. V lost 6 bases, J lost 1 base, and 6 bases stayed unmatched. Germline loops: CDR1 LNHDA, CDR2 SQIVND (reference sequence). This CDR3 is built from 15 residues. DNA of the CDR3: TGTGCCAGTAGAACTACAGGGGCCAGCAATCAGCCCCAGCATTTT. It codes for CASRTTGASNQPQHF.

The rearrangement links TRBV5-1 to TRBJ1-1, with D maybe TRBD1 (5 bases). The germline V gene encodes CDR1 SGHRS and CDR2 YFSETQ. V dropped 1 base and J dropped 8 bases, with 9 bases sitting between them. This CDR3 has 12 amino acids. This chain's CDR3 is CASSLNSGEAFF. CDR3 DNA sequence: TGCGCCAGCAGCTTGAATTCAGGGGAAGCTTTCTTT.

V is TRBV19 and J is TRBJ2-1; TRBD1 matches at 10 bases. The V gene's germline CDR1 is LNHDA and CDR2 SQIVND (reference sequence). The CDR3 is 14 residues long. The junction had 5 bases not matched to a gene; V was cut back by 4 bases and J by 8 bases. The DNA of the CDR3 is TGTGCCAGTAGTACCGGGACAGGGGTCTATGAGCAGTTCTTC. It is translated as CASSTGTGVYEQFF.

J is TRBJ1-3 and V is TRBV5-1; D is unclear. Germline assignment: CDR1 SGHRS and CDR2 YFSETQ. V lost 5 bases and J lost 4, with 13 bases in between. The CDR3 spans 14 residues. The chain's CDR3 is CASRPELPGNTIYF. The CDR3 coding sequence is TGCGCCAGCAGACCGGAGTTGCCCGGAAACACCATATATTTT.

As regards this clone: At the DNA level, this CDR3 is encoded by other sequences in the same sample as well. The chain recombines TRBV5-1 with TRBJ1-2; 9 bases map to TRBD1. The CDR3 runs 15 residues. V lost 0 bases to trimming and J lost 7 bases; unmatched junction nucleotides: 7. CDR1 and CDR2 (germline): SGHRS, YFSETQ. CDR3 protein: CASSLGQGGHGGYTF. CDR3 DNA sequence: TGCGCCAGCAGCTTGGGACAGGGGGGTCATGGTGGCTACACCTTC.

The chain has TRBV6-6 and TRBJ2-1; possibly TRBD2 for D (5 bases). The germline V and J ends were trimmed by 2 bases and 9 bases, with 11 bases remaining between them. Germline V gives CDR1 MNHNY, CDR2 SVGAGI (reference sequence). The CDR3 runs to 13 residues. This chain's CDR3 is CASSYRAEGEQFF. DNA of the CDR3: TGTGCCAGCAGTTACCGTGCCGAGGGTGAGCAGTTCTTC.

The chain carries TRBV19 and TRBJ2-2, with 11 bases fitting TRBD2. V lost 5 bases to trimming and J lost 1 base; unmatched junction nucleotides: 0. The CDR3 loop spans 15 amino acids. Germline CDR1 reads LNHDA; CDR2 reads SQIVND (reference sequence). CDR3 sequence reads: CASSGLAGNTGELFF. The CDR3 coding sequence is TGTGCCAGTAGTGGACTAGCGGGGAACACCGGGGAGCTGTTTTTT.

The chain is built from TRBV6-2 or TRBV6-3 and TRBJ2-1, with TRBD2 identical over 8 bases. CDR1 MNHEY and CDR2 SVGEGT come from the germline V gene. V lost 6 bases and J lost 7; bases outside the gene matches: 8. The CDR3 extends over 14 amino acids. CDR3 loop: CASSEPGLENEQFF. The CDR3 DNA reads TGTGCCAGCAGCGAGCCGGGACTAGAGAATGAGCAGTTCTTC.

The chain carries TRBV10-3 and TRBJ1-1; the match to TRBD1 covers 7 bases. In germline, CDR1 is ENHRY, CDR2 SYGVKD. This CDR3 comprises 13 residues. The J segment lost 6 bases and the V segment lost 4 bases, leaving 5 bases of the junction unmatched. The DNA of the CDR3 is TGTGCCATCAGTGGTCTGCAGGGGGCTGAAGCTTTCTTT. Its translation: CAISGLQGAEAFF.

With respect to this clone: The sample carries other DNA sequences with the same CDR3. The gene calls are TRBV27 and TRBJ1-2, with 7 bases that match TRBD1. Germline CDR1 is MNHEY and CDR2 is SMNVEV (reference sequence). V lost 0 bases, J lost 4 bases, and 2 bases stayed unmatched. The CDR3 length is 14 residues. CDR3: CASSLSGGGYGYTF. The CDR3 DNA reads TGTGCCAGCAGTTTATCAGGGGGCGGCTATGGCTACACCTTC.

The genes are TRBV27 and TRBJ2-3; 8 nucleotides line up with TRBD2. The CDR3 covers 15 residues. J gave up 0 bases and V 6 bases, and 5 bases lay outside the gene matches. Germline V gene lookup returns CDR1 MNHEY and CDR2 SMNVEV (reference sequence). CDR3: CASSFSGVSTDTQYF. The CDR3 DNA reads TGTGCCAGCAGCTTTAGCGGGGTTAGCACAGATACGCAGTATTTT.

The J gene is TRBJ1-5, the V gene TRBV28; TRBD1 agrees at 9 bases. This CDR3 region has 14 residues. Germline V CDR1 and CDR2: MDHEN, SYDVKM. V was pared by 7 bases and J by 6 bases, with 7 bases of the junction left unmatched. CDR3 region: CASKNTGGIQPQHF. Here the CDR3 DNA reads TGTGCCAGCAAGAACACAGGGGGCATTCAGCCCCAGCATTTT.

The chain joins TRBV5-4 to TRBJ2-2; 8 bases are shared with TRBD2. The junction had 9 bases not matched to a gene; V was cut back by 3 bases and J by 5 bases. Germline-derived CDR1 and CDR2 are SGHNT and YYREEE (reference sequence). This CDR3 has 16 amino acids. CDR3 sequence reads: CASSSPSGGPTGELFF. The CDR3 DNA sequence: TGTGCCAGCAGCTCCCCGAGCGGGGGACCAACCGGGGAGCTGTTTTTT.

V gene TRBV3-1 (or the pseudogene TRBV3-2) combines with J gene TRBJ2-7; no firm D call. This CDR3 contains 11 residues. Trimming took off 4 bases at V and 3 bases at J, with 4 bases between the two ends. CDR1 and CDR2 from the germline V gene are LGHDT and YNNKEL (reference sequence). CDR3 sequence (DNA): TGTGCCAGCAGCCTCCACTACGAGCAGTACTTC. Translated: CASSLHYEQYF.